This T cell receptor beta chain was sequenced for a study of T cells in Graves' hyperthyroidism and ophthalmopathy. This clonotype was seen repeatedly, ten times or more. No antigen is known for it. Germline-derived CDR1 and CDR2 are MNHNS and SASEGT. The CDR3 contains 12 residues. Trimming pared 7 bases from V and 3 bases from J, leaving 10 bases between. Researchers took RNA transcripts and amplified the TCR beta CDR3 regions from them. First-round RT-PCR of the TCR CDR3 relied on the HTBI primer set. TCRdb re-derived calls from the multiplex PCR reads in MiXCR, one entry per CDR3 protein. The sample includes about 600,000 distinct CDR3 sequences, approximately 16% of them seen just once. Study outcomes and limitations: Blood shared most expanded thyroid clonotypes above 0.001.

Material for sequencing was blood. The TCR sequence derives from a woman between 35 and 50 years old with Graves' ophthalmopathy. V gene TRBV6-1 combines with J gene TRBJ2-7; D remains ambiguous. The CDR3: CASKTSSYEQYF. CDR3 coding DNA: TGTGCCAGCAAGACCAGCAGCTACGAGCAGTACTTC.